These 20 T cell receptor beta chains share one sample of origin, sequenced in a study of cytomegalovirus exposure and HLA in healthy donors. Use of 60 Vbeta and 13 Jbeta primers characterized the PCR. Method: immunoSEQ multiplex PCR; TCRdb's copy keeps in-frame clones and lacks some. The sample has more than 90,000 clones, around four fifths seen once; the top ten hold roughly 0.71%. Sequences were obtained from PBMCs. The source is a woman aged 60-75 years in good health and CMV-seronegative.

V and J are TRBV4-3 and TRBJ2-7; TRBD2 agrees at 12 bases. Germline loops: CDR1 LGHNA, CDR2 YSLEER. The trim removed 1 base at V and 2 bases at J, leaving 3 bases unmatched. The CDR3 has 16 amino acids. The CDR3: CASSQAPSGGAYEQYF. For the CDR3, the DNA is TGCGCCAGCAGCCAAGCACCTAGCGGGGGGGCCTACGAGCAGTACTTC.

The rearrangement joins TRBV29-1 to TRBJ1-3, with a weak D call TRBD1 (5 bases). The CDR3 runs 16 residues. Deletions cut 1 base from V and 0 bases from J, with 13 bases between. Looked up from germline, CDR1 is SQVTM and CDR2 is ANQGSEA. For the CDR3, the DNA is TGCAGCGTTGAAGTCTGGACAACCAGCTCTGGAAACACCATATATTTT. It yields the protein CSVEVWTTSSGNTIYF.

This clone was recorded a few times. The DNA for the CDR3 is TGTGCCAGCAGCTCCCGACAGGGCCGGGGCTACACCTTC. Translated: CASSSRQGRGYTF. The chain has TRBV5-6 and TRBJ1-2, with 7 positions matching TRBD1. Looked up from germline, CDR1 is SGHDT and CDR2 is YYEEEE. This CDR3 contains 13 residues. The ends lost 3 bases at V and 8 bases at J; junction bases unmatched: 7.

The chain couples TRBV2 to TRBJ2-3, with D tentatively TRBD1 (5 bases). The germline CDR1 and CDR2 sequences are SNHLY and FYNNEI. The V end was cut by 10 bases, the J end by 1 base, with 12 bases between. CDR3 length: 13 residues. As DNA, the CDR3 is TGTGCCAAGACAGCGCGTGGCACAGATACGCAGTATTTT. Translating it yields CAKTARGTDTQYF.

CDR3: CASSPGTGIHEQYF. CDR3 sequence (DNA): TGTGCCAGCAGCCCCGGGACAGGGATCCACGAGCAGTACTTC. The chain recombines TRBV7-9 with TRBJ2-7, with TRBD1 identical over 9 bases. Losses at the gene ends were 5 bases for V and 5 bases for J; bases not matched to a gene: 7. CDR1 is SEHNR and CDR2 is FQNEAQ in the germline V gene (reference sequence). The CDR3 length is 14 residues.

The chain employs TRBV28 and TRBJ1-5; no firm D call. Germline V lookup: CDR1 MDHEN, CDR2 SYDVKM. The CDR3 loop spans 15 amino acids. Trimming took 2 bases from V and 0 from J, leaving 8 bases between them. CDR3 sequence (DNA): TGTGCCAGCAGTTTAAACAGCTATAGCAATCAGCCCCAGCATTTT. Translation: CASSLNSYSNQPQHF.

CDR3 sequence reads: CASSYSRRAGELFF. The CDR3 bases are TGTGCCAGCAGTTACTCGAGGCGGGCCGGGGAGCTGTTTTTT. This chain connects TRBV6-5 to TRBJ2-2; D is perhaps TRBD2 (5 bases). Deletions cut 0 bases from V and 6 bases from J, with 8 bases between. The CDR3 loop spans 14 amino acids. Germline loops: CDR1 MNHEY, CDR2 SVGAGI.

CDR3 amino acids: CAWSSGGTDTQYF. The CDR3 DNA follows: TGTGCCTGGAGTTCGGGAGGGACAGATACGCAGTATTTT. This sequence joins TRBV30 and TRBJ2-3; 8 bases line up with TRBD2. The germline V gene has CDR1 GTSNPN and CDR2 SVGIG (reference sequence). The CDR3 runs to 13 residues. J was trimmed by 3 bases and V by 2 bases; bases with no gene match: 1.

This clone is a singleton in its sample. The gene calls are TRBV19 and TRBJ1-2, with unresolved D. The CDR3 length is 15 residues. V shed 3 bases and J shed 2 bases, with 13 bases lying between them. From germline, CDR1 is LNHDA and CDR2 SQIVND (reference sequence). CDR3 in amino acids: CASSMEFIENYGYTF. The CDR3 DNA is TGTGCCAGTAGTATGGAGTTTATAGAAAACTATGGCTACACCTTC.

The V call is TRBV27, the J call TRBJ2-7, with 11 bases identical to TRBD2. CDR3 length: 16 amino acids. After removal of 1 base from V and 3 bases from J, the junction contained 5 bases not matched to a gene. Per the germline V gene, CDR1 is MNHEY and CDR2 is SMNVEV (reference sequence). CDR3 loop: CASSLFSLAGGYEQYF. Here the CDR3 DNA reads TGTGCCAGCAGTTTATTTAGTCTAGCGGGGGGCTACGAGCAGTACTTC.

The CDR3 DNA follows: TGCGCCAGCAGCCAAGATGGACTAGCTGGCACAGATACGCAGTATTTT. It encodes CASSQDGLAGTDTQYF. The chain has TRBV4-3 and TRBJ2-3, with TRBD2 matching over 8 bases. Germline CDR1 and CDR2: LGHNA and YSLEER. This CDR3 region has 16 residues. Unmatched junction bases numbered 3, after V lost 0 bases and J lost 1 base.

V is TRBV6-1 and J is TRBJ1-2, with a tentative D call TRBD1 (6 bases). The germline V gene encodes CDR1 MNHNS and CDR2 SASEGT. The CDR3 has 18 residues. Trimming cost V 2 bases and J 4 bases, with 23 bases left between them. CDR3 residues: CASSEHFQTQGIGYGYTF. In DNA, the CDR3 is TGTGCCAGCAGTGAACACTTCCAAACACAGGGAATAGGCTATGGCTACACCTTC.

This clone was recorded a few times. CDR3 in DNA: TGTGCCAGCTCAGCGATGAGTTCCAATGAGCAGTTCTTC. Amino acid sequence: CASSAMSSNEQFF. This chain links TRBV18 with TRBJ2-1; unclear D gene. The CDR3 has 13 amino acids. Germline V lookup: CDR1 KGHSH, CDR2 LQKENI. V lost 5 bases and J 6 bases, leaving 11 bases between the germline ends.

This clone was counted between two and nine times. DNA of the CDR3: TGTGCCAGCAGCTTTACAGGGTCTCAAGAGACCCAGTACTTC. Protein product: CASSFTGSQETQYF. V gene TRBV7-9 combines with J gene TRBJ2-5, with a weak D call TRBD1 (6 bases). This CDR3 region has 14 residues. From germline, CDR1 is SEHNR and CDR2 FQNEAQ (reference sequence). V shed 3 bases and J shed 2 bases, with 10 bases lying between them.

This clone has just one count. The V gene is TRBV19, the J gene TRBJ2-5; TRBD1 matches 9 bases. Germline-derived CDR1 and CDR2 are LNHDA and SQIVND (reference sequence). The CDR3 has 16 amino acids. V shed 6 bases and J 5 bases; nucleotides not matched to a gene: 13. In DNA form, the CDR3 reads TGTGCCAGTAGCGGTCCTAGGACAGGGGATTTGGAGACCCAGTACTTC. Its protein product is CASSGPRTGDLETQYF. The full variable domain, rest sourced from reference TRBV19 and TRBJ2-5, is DGGITQSPKYLFRKEGQNVTLSCEQNLNHDAMYWYRQDPGQGLRLIYYSQIVNDFQKGDIAEGYSVSREKKESFPLTVTSAQKNPTAFYLCASSGPRTGDLETQYFGPGTRLLVL.

This clone was seen only a few times. The chain carries TRBV5-1 and TRBJ1-2, with 9 positions matching TRBD1. CDR1 is SGHRS, CDR2 YFSETQ, per germline. V shed 3 bases, J shed 7 bases, and the junction held 7 bases outside the gene matches. The CDR3 is 14 residues long. The CDR3: CASSWVGQGAGYTF. As DNA, the CDR3 is TGCGCCAGCAGCTGGGTGGGACAGGGAGCTGGCTACACCTTC.

In this sample, this clone turned up once. CDR3 DNA: TGTGCCAGTAGTATAGGGCAGTCGGGAAATGAGCAGTTCTTC. Amino acids: CASSIGQSGNEQFF. This chain connects TRBV19 to TRBJ2-1; perhaps TRBD2 as D (5 bases). The length of the CDR3 is 14 residues. Trimming cost V 1 base and J 7 bases, with 11 bases left between them. The germline V gene has CDR1 LNHDA and CDR2 SQIVND (reference sequence).

This clone was found a few times. V and J are TRBV5-6 and TRBJ1-5; TRBD1 is a possible D gene (5 bases). Trimming left V 3 bases short and J 5 bases short, with 18 bases between. The CDR3 runs to 16 residues. Germline CDR1 and CDR2: SGHDT and YYEEEE. Here the CDR3 reads CASSSFTGREDQPQHF. The CDR3 DNA reads TGTGCCAGCAGCTCCTTTACAGGTCGGGAGGATCAGCCCCAGCATTTT.

The chain uses TRBV7-2 and TRBJ2-2; possibly TRBD2 for D (6 bases). CDR1 and CDR2 from the germline V gene are SGHTA and FQGNSA. The V and J ends lost 3 bases and 5 bases respectively, with 13 bases between them. This CDR3 region has 15 residues. CDR3 sequence: CASSFTRRETGELFF. For the CDR3, the DNA is TGTGCCAGCAGCTTCACTAGGAGGGAAACCGGGGAGCTGTTTTTT.

Only one count was recorded for this clone. The gene calls are TRBV2 and TRBJ1-3; possible D gene TRBD1, 5 bases. CDR3 length: 16 amino acids. Germline V gene data show CDR1 as SNHLY and CDR2 as FYNNEI. V dropped 3 bases and J dropped 2 bases, with 14 bases sitting between them. The CDR3 spells CASSELGTFTGNTIYF. For the CDR3, the DNA is TGTGCCAGCAGTGAGTTGGGGACTTTCACTGGAAACACCATATATTTT.